These 14 T cell receptor beta chains came from one sample sequenced in a study of control samples from healthy donors and cancer patients. Assay: immunoSEQ multiplex PCR; the TCRdb copy retains only in-frame clones and omits some. The data contain 55,000 to 85,000 clones, roughly 86% of them singletons. Sequenced material: PBMCs. The receptors come from a man aged 55 to 70 with lung cancer.

This clone was counted between two and nine times. The chain carries TRBV3-1 (or the pseudogene TRBV3-2) and TRBJ1-3, with D unresolved. The germline V gene encodes CDR1 LGHDT and CDR2 YNNKEL (reference sequence). Trimming stripped 1 base from V and 3 bases from J, with 7 bases between. This CDR3 spans 14 amino acids. The CDR3 loop is CASSQGGRGNTIYF. The CDR3, as DNA: TGTGCCAGCAGCCAAGGGGGTCGTGGAAACACCATATATTTT.

This clone was picked up one time. The chain combines TRBV30 with TRBJ2-4, with D tentatively TRBD1 or TRBD2 (5 bases each). V lost 1 base, J lost 2 bases, and 9 bases lay in between. From germline, CDR1 is GTSNPN and CDR2 SVGIG (reference sequence). There are 14 residues in the CDR3. In DNA, the CDR3 is TGTGCCTGGAGTGAGGGACCTTCCAAAAACATTCAGTACTTC. Protein product: CAWSEGPSKNIQYF.

The chain uses TRBV18 and TRBJ1-4; 9 bases align to TRBD1. The germline V gene has CDR1 KGHSH and CDR2 LQKENI. Unmatched junction bases numbered 13, after V lost 4 bases and J lost 7 bases. The CDR3 is 17 residues long. The chain's CDR3 is CASSLRDRALFGEKLFF. The CDR3 bases are TGTGCCAGCTCACTCCGGGACAGGGCCCTCTTCGGTGAAAAACTGTTTTTT.

This chain links TRBV5-1 with TRBJ2-7; D may match TRBD1 or TRBD2 (5 bases each). Trimming shortened V by 6 bases and J by 0 bases, and 16 bases separated the two germline ends. CDR3 length: 15 residues. In germline, CDR1 is SGHRS, CDR2 YFSETQ. Here the CDR3 DNA reads TGCGCCAGCACTTCTGGGGGACCAGGCTCCTACGAGCAGTACTTC. As protein: CASTSGGPGSYEQYF.

This clone was seen only once. The rearrangement uses TRBV29-1 and TRBJ2-7; TRBD1 agrees at 9 bases. Germline-derived CDR1 and CDR2 are SQVTM and ANQGSEA. The CDR3 has 12 residues. V lost 6 bases and J lost 2; bases outside the gene matches: 2. The CDR3 loop reads CSVGDRAYEQYF. CDR3 coding DNA: TGCAGCGTGGGGGACAGGGCCTACGAGCAGTACTTC.

The chain carries TRBV29-1 and TRBJ1-1, with 10 bases lining up with TRBD1. In germline, CDR1 is SQVTM, CDR2 ANQGSEA. Losses at the gene ends were 6 bases for V and 7 bases for J; bases not matched to a gene: 5. The CDR3 totals 12 residues. The CDR3 here is CSVGQGGSEAFF. CDR3 DNA sequence: TGCAGCGTCGGACAGGGGGGTAGTGAAGCTTTCTTT.

The chain carries TRBV5-5 and TRBJ1-1; perhaps TRBD1 as D (5 bases). CDR3 length equals 13 residues. Trimming pared 1 base from V and 8 bases from J, leaving 12 bases between. In germline, CDR1 is SGHKS, CDR2 YYEKEE (reference sequence). CDR3 in amino acids: CASSLISGPEAFF. CDR3 coding DNA: TGTGCCAGCAGCTTGATATCAGGGCCAGAAGCTTTCTTT. Full variable domain (rest looked up from reference TRBV5-5 and TRBJ1-1): DAGVTQSPTHLIKTRGQQVTLRCSPISGHKSVSWYQQVLGQGPQFIFQYYEKEERGRGNFPDRFSARQFPNYSSELNVNALLLGDSALYLCASSLISGPEAFFGQGTRLTVV.

The rearrangement links TRBV27 to TRBJ2-7, with 7 bases identical to TRBD1. The CDR3 is 14 amino acids. The ends lost 6 bases at V and 0 bases at J; junction bases unmatched: 5. CDR1 and CDR2 (germline): MNHEY, SMNVEV (reference sequence). The CDR3 protein is CASRKTGSSYEQYF. DNA for the CDR3: TGTGCCAGCAGGAAGACAGGGAGCTCCTACGAGCAGTACTTC.

Written as DNA, the CDR3 is TGTGCCAGCAGTTTAGGCCTTGAAGCTTTCTTT. Its protein product is CASSLGLEAFF. V and J are TRBV28 and TRBJ1-1; no definite D call. CDR1 is MDHEN, CDR2 SYDVKM, per germline. This CDR3 is built from 11 residues. Trimming left V 2 bases short and J 7 bases short, with 5 bases between.

V gene TRBV4-2 combines with J gene TRBJ2-7, with a possible D match to TRBD1 (6 bases). CDR1 is LGHNA and CDR2 is YNFKEQ in the germline V gene. Trimming pared 3 bases from V and 4 bases from J, leaving 10 bases between. This CDR3 is built from 13 residues. The CDR3 spells CASSQPGTYEQYV. CDR3 bases: TGTGCCAGCAGCCAGCCGGGGACATACGAGCAGTACGTC.

The CDR3 spells CASSLLATFTSSSYNEQFF. Here the CDR3 DNA reads TGCGCCAGCAGCCTCCTAGCGACCTTCACTTCTAGCTCCTACAATGAGCAGTTCTTC. The chain has TRBV5-1 and TRBJ2-1; possibly TRBD2 for D (6 bases). Germline V gene lookup returns CDR1 SGHRS and CDR2 YFSETQ. This CDR3 is 19 amino acids long. Trimming took 4 bases from V and 0 from J, leaving 23 bases between them.

J is TRBJ2-2 and V is TRBV18; D gene uncertain. CDR1 is KGHSH and CDR2 is LQKENI in the germline V gene. The germline V and J ends were trimmed by 4 bases and 6 bases, with 24 bases remaining between them. The length of the CDR3 is 18 residues. In DNA form, the CDR3 reads TGTGCCAGCTCACTAACTCCGGGCCCCGCTAAAAGATCCGGGGAGCTGTTTTTT. It yields the protein CASSLTPGPAKRSGELFF. Variable domain in full (rest from reference TRBV18 and TRBJ2-2): NAGVMQNPRHLVRRRGQEARLRCSPMKGHSHVYWYRQLPEEGLKFMVYLQKENIIDESGMPKERFSAEFPKEGPSILRIQQVVRGDSAAYFCASSLTPGPAKRSGELFFGEGSRLTVL.

This chain connects TRBV2 to TRBJ1-5; no firm D call. V was cut by 3 bases and J by 5 bases, with 14 bases left in between. This CDR3 contains 15 residues. CDR1 is SNHLY and CDR2 is FYNNEI in the germline V gene. This CDR3 is CASSDRGGSYQPQHF. The DNA of the CDR3 is TGTGCCAGCAGTGATCGTGGTGGGAGCTATCAGCCCCAGCATTTT.

Only one count was recorded for this clone. The chain has TRBV6-4 and TRBJ2-2; D not certain. Germline V gene data show CDR1 as MRHNA and CDR2 as SNTAGT. The CDR3 extends over 12 amino acids. The germline V and J ends were trimmed by 0 bases and 6 bases, with 2 bases remaining between them. Here the CDR3 DNA reads TGTGCCAGCAGTGACTCGTCCGGGGAGCTGTTTTTT. Translating it yields CASSDSSGELFF.